This T cell receptor beta chain was obtained from a study of blood T cell repertoires in COVID-19. In the authors' workflow: By means of reference gene primer amplification, nucleated cell counts were estimated. The table came from immunoSEQ multiplex PCR; TCRdb's copy has only in-frame clones and leaves some out. V and J calls and clone size are given by that table; D and trimming were obtained from the DNA. The sample has fewer than 200,000 clones; about 91% are singletons. Source material: peripheral blood. The origin of this receptor is a woman aged 55-75 years who had recovered from COVID-19.

Here the CDR3 DNA reads TGCGCCAGCAGCCTTTGGGCGGCCGCCGGGGAAGGAGGCTACACCTTC. It specifies CASSLWAAAGEGGYTF. This chain joins TRBV4-3 and TRBJ1-2; unclear D gene. The CDR3 is made up of 16 amino acids. The V end was cut by 4 bases, the J end by 8 bases, with 23 bases between. Germline values: CDR1 LGHNA, CDR2 YSLEER.